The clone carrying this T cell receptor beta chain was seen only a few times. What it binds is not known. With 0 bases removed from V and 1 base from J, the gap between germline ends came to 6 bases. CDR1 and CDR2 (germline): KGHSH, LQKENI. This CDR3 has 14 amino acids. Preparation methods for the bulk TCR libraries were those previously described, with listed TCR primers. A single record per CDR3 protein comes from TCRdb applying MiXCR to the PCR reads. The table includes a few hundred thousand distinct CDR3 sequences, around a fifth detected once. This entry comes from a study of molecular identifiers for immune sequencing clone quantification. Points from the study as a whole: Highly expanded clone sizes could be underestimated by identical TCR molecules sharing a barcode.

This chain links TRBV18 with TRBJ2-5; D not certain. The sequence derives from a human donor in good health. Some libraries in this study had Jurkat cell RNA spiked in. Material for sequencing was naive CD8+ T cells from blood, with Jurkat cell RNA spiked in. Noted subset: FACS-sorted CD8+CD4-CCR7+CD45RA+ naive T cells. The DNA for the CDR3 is TGTGCCAGCTCACCACCGGTCTTCCAAGAGACCCAGTACTTC. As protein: CASSPPVFQETQYF.